This T cell receptor beta chain stems from a study of shared clonotypes between healthy human individuals. The overall study: Donors had three CD4 naive, three CD4 memory, two CD8 naive and one CD8 memory plate apiece.

In the naive CD8 group, cells lacked CD45RO and were positively selected for CCR7, so terminally differentiated effector memory CD45RA+ cells were left out. Sorted-subset replicate PCRs used about 190 ng of genomic DNA. This amount corresponded to 30,000 to 35,000 T cell genomes. The assay was immunoSEQ multiplex PCR, and TCRdb's table has in-frame clones only and misses some. The profile shows around 550,000 clones, about 95% of them singletons. This clone was picked up one time. Its antigen is as yet unknown. Findings and limits, study-wide: A small donor pool kept down the genetic and exposure-history diversity that was represented. With four donors compared, roughly 5% of naive CD4 clonotypes were shared.

V was clipped by 7 bases and J by 2 bases, with 15 bases between them. Germline CDR1 LNHDA, CDR2 SQIVND (reference sequence). The CDR3 is 14 amino acids. V gene TRBV19 combines with J gene TRBJ2-7; tentatively, D is TRBD2 (6 bases). Specimen: naive CD8+ T cells sorted from blood. This TCR was recovered from a woman under 40 in good health. CDR3 residues: CASKSNGGAYEQYF. CDR3 DNA: TGTGCCAGTAAGAGTAACGGCGGGGCCTACGAGCAGTACTTC.